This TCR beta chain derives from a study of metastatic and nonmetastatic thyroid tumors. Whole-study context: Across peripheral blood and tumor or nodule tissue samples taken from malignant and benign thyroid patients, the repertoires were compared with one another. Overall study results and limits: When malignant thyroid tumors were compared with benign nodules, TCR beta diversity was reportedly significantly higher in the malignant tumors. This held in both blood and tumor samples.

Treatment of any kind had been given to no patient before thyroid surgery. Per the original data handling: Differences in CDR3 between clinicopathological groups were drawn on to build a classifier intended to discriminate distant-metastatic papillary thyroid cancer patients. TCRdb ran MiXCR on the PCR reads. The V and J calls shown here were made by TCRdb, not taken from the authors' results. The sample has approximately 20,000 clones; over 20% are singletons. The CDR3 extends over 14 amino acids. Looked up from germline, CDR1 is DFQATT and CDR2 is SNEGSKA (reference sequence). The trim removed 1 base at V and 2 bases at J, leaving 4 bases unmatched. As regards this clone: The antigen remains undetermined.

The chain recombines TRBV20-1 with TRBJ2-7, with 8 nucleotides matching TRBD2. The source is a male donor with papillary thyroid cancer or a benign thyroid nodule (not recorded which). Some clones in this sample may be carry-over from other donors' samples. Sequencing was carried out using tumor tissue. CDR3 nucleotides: TGCAGTGCTAGAGGTTCCGGGAGGGCCTACGAGCAGTACTTC. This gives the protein CSARGSGRAYEQYF.